This passage covers 17 T cell receptor beta chains from one sample sequenced in a study of T cell changes during pregnancy in multiple sclerosis. Using immunoSEQ multiplex PCR, the repertoire was profiled, and TCRdb retains in-frame clones only, with some absent. This table has roughly 48,000 clones, over 75% appearing once. The sample was CD4+ T cells from peripheral blood mononuclear cells, taken in the second trimester of pregnancy. The receptors derive from a female donor with multiple sclerosis, enrolled in a pregnancy study.

V usage is TRBV2 and J usage is TRBJ2-3; D possibly corresponds to TRBD1 (6 bases). Germline CDR1 reads SNHLY; CDR2 reads FYNNEI. The V gene lost 7 bases and the J gene lost 0 bases, with 26 bases spanning the gap. This CDR3 contains 19 residues. The CDR3 DNA follows: TGTGCCAGCAAGTTTGGGGGCCGGGCGGGCGCAGGGAGCACAGATACGCAGTATTTT. This codes for CASKFGGRAGAGSTDTQYF.

CDR3: CASSTGQGTTGELFF. CDR3 nucleotide sequence: TGTGCCAGCAGTACCGGACAGGGGACCACCGGGGAGCTGTTTTTT. V is TRBV2 and J is TRBJ2-2; 9 bases map to TRBD1. V lost 5 bases to trimming and J lost 4 bases; unmatched junction nucleotides: 5. Germline CDR1 reads SNHLY; CDR2 reads FYNNEI. CDR3 length: 15 amino acids.

CDR3 coding DNA: TGTGCCAGCACCTCCGAAGGGACAGCTTATGGCTACACCTTC. Its protein product is CASTSEGTAYGYTF. The chain couples TRBV28 to TRBJ1-2; 7 bases are shared with TRBD1. The V and J ends lost 7 bases and 5 bases, in that order; junction bases with no gene match: 10. This CDR3 comprises 14 residues. Germline V gene lookup returns CDR1 MDHEN and CDR2 SYDVKM.

The chain recombines TRBV6-1 with TRBJ2-7; 9 bases are a match to TRBD2. The V gene end was trimmed by 10 bases and the J gene end by 7 bases; junction bases not matched to a gene: 8. CDR1 and CDR2 from the germline V gene are MNHNS and SASEGT. This CDR3 spans 12 amino acids. CDR3 coding DNA: TGTGCCACGCGGGGACTAGCCCGGGAGCAGTACTTC. Translated: CATRGLAREQYF.

The gene calls are TRBV10-1 and TRBJ1-2; TRBD1 agrees at 9 bases. Per the germline V gene, CDR1 is WNHNN and CDR2 is SYGVQD (reference sequence). CDR3 size: 18 residues. The V and J ends lost 0 bases and 4 bases, in that order; junction bases with no gene match: 12. In DNA form, the CDR3 reads TGCGCCAGCAGTGAGTCCAAGTTATCCGGGACAGGGCCCTATGGCTACACCTTC. Amino acids: CASSESKLSGTGPYGYTF.

CDR3 bases: TGTGCCTGGAGTGTACTCAGGTCAGCTGGGGCCAACGTCCTGACTTTC. Protein product: CAWSVLRSAGANVLTF. The rearrangement uses TRBV30 and TRBJ2-6; unclear D gene. The germline CDR1 and CDR2 sequences are GTSNPN and SVGIG (reference sequence). Trimming took 0 bases from V and 2 from J, leaving 11 bases between them. The CDR3 consists of 16 residues.

The gene calls are TRBV5-1 and TRBJ2-1; 7 positions match TRBD1. CDR1 SGHRS and CDR2 YFSETQ come from the germline V gene. The CDR3 is 14 amino acids. V lost 4 bases and J lost 0; bases outside the gene matches: 1. The CDR3 spells CASSTGVSYNEQFF. In DNA, the CDR3 is TGCGCCAGCAGCACAGGGGTCTCCTACAATGAGCAGTTCTTC.

The J gene is TRBJ2-1, the V gene TRBV2, with D perhaps TRBD2 (6 bases). CDR3 size: 16 residues. The ends were cut back, 1 base at V and 8 bases at J, with 18 bases in the middle. Germline lookup yields CDR1 SNHLY and CDR2 FYNNEI. CDR3 nucleotide sequence: TGTGCCAGCAGTGAAGACTGGACGGGAGTGGAGTATGAGCAGTTCTTC. This encodes CASSEDWTGVEYEQFF.

This chain uses TRBV6-5 with TRBJ1-2; D gene ambiguous. Trimming took 0 bases from V and 4 from J, leaving 12 bases between them. Germline lookup yields CDR1 MNHEY and CDR2 SVGAGI. This CDR3 has 15 amino acids. The CDR3 nucleotides are TGTGCCAGCAGTTACTCGATACTGGACTCCTATGGCTACACCTTC. Translation gives CASSYSILDSYGYTF.

This chain joins TRBV29-1 and TRBJ2-4; maybe TRBD2 (5 bases). There are 14 residues in the CDR3. Trimming took 4 bases from V and 0 from J, leaving 10 bases between them. Per germline, CDR1 SQVTM and CDR2 ANQGSEA. Here the CDR3 DNA reads TGCAGCGTTGGAGGGATACTAGCCAAAAACATTCAGTACTTC. Translated: CSVGGILAKNIQYF.

The V gene is TRBV14, the J gene TRBJ1-1; 10 bases fit TRBD1. CDR1 and CDR2 (germline): SGHDN, FVKESK. The CDR3 consists of 18 residues. The V segment lost 1 base and the J segment 3 bases; nucleotides outside the gene matches: 11. As DNA, the CDR3 is TGTGCCAGCAGCCAAGTGACGGGACAGGGGTTATGGGACACTGAAGCTTTCTTT. It translates to CASSQVTGQGLWDTEAFF. Using reference TRBV14 and TRBJ1-1 for the parts outside the CDR3, the full variable domain is EAGVTQFPSHSVIEKGQTVTLRCDPISGHDNLYWYRRVMGKEIKFLLHFVKESKQDESGMPNNRFLAERTGGTYSTLKVQPAELEDSGVYFCASSQVTGQGLWDTEAFFGQGTRLTVV.

This clone was detected only a few times. The J gene is TRBJ2-6, the V gene TRBV4-3; weak D call: TRBD2 (5 bases). The V and J ends lost 2 bases and 5 bases respectively, with 10 bases between them. The germline gives CDR1 LGHNA, CDR2 YSLEER. This CDR3 spans 15 amino acids. The DNA of the CDR3 is TGCGCCAGCAGCCAACAACTCGGGAGGGCCAACGTCCTGACTTTC. It yields the protein CASSQQLGRANVLTF.

The chain has TRBV12-5 and TRBJ2-7; 9 nucleotides align to TRBD2. The germline CDR1 and CDR2 sequences are LGHNT and FRNRAP. The V segment lost 6 bases and the J segment 3 bases; nucleotides outside the gene matches: 3. This CDR3 has 13 amino acids. The CDR3 bases are TGTGCTAGTGGACTAGCGGGTCTCTACGAGCAGTACTTC. Encoded protein: CASGLAGLYEQYF.

The J gene is TRBJ1-4, the V gene TRBV7-2; no reliable D call. Germline CDR1 reads SGHTA; CDR2 reads FQGNSA. The CDR3 is 15 amino acids. The V end lost 5 bases, the J end lost 5 bases, and 15 bases lay between the germline ends. The CDR3 loop is CASSPPPRSNEKLFF. CDR3 bases: TGTGCCAGCAGCCCTCCGCCGAGATCCAATGAAAAACTGTTTTTT.

The J gene is TRBJ1-1, the V gene TRBV27; 7 bases agree with TRBD1. V gave up 0 bases and J gave up 1 base; unmatched junction bases: 8. The CDR3 extends over 17 amino acids. The germline CDR1 and CDR2 sequences are MNHEY and SMNVEV (reference sequence). The CDR3 DNA follows: TGTGCCAGCAGTTTATCGCTTCCCGGACAGGAGAACACTGAAGCTTTCTTT. It specifies CASSLSLPGQENTEAFF.

The gene calls are TRBV19 and TRBJ1-2; a weak D match, TRBD1 (5 bases). The germline gives CDR1 LNHDA, CDR2 SQIVND (reference sequence). The CDR3 runs 18 residues. V was cut by 1 base and J by 6 bases, with 24 bases left in between. In DNA, the CDR3 is TGTGCCAGTAGTATAGGCTCACCGAGGCGGGGACCCGCCCATGGCTACACCTTC. It specifies CASSIGSPRRGPAHGYTF.

V and J are TRBV4-2 and TRBJ1-1; possibly TRBD1 for D (5 bases). Per germline, CDR1 LGHNA and CDR2 YNFKEQ. This CDR3 has 14 residues. V lost 4 bases, J lost 0 bases, and 9 bases lay in between. The CDR3 loop reads CASSLTVMNTEAFF. CDR3 bases: TGTGCCAGCAGCCTGACAGTTATGAACACTGAAGCTTTCTTT.